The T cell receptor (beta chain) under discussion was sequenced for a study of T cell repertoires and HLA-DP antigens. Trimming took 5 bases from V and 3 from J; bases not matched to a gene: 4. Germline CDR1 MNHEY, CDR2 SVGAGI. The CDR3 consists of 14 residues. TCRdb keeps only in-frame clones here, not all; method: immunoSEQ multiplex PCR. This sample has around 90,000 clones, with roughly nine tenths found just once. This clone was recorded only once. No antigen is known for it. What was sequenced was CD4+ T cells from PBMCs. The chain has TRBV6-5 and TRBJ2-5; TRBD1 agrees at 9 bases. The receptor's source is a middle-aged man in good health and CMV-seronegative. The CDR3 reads CASSDRDREETQYF. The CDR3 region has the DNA TGTGCCAGCAGTGACCGGGACAGGGAAGAGACCCAGTACTTC.